Included here is one TCR beta chain sequence, with context. The specificity of this receptor is unknown. Base quality data are lacking; no much larger clone is found one base away. Trimming removed 0 bases from V and 5 bases from J, leaving 9 bases between the germline ends. CDR1 and CDR2 were assigned from the germline V gene as SGHRS and YFSETQ. Measured from the cysteine to the phenylalanine, the CDR3 is 14 residues long. Of all the DNA, just the CDR3 is kept, 42 bases in frame from base 1. The Qiagen DNeasy kit was used to extract genomic DNA from unsorted PBMCs and from the negatively selected CD4+ and CD8+ fractions. TCR beta CDR3 regions were subjected to amplification by immunoSEQ multiplex PCR with primers that anneal to V and J segments. A synthetic immune receptor repertoire was used to minimize amplification bias, and any remaining bias was removed computationally after sequencing. For the original study's pipeline: Repertoire diversity was quantified as the Shannon entropy index using custom Python scripts. Unsorted, CD4+ and CD8+ repertoires were analyzed separately, except for combined analyses in which CD4+ and CD8+ sequences were merged in silico. Clonal expansion was defined as a frequency increase of at least 2-fold after treatment compared with C1D1, and clones undetected at baseline were assigned a pseudocount of 0.5. Clones with 0 or 1 copy at C1D1 were defined as singleton clones, while clones with 2 or more copies were defined as non-singleton clones. Clones expanded in unsorted samples were assigned a CD4+, CD8+ or unknown annotation through matching of protein sequences in sorted samples from the same patient. Wilcoxon tests on paired samples were used to test changes in diversity from C1D1 to C4D1. Drawn from immuneACCESS, this table holds only the in-frame rearrangements with V and J called that TCRdb kept. Clones are partly lost; checked studies trace under half to an unresolved V gene and leave the rest unexplained. V, J and clone size reflect that table, while D and trimming were determined from the DNA. The sample yields roughly 92,000 clones; around 90% were counted once. In total, the top ten clones hold less than 3% of the sample.

These data belong to a study of PD-1 blockade in classical Hodgkin lymphoma (dated by TCRdb to 2020 to 2021). For the wider study: Nivolumab dosing was 3 mg/kg intravenously every 2 weeks, continuing until either disease progression or unacceptable toxicity. To define a peripheral blood immune signature of response to PD-1 blockade in classical Hodgkin lymphoma, the study combined TCR beta sequencing with CyTOF. What the study reported, not specific to this receptor: CD4+ but not CD8+ TCR diversity rose significantly by C4D1 (p=0.0027 vs p=0.16), most apparent in complete responders (p=0.02). Lower diversity was observed in patients in whom nivolumab was started less than 1 year after ASCT, and these patients were excluded from later analyses so that confounding by immune reconstitution would be avoided. The study covered only a single clinical trial cohort, and the causes of the repertoire differences, possibly disease activity or prior therapy, were still not defined. Newly diagnosed patients were reported to have lower baseline TCR diversity than healthy donors, and relapsed/refractory patients were reported to have lower baseline TCR diversity still. Trial patients achieving complete response had baseline diversity similar to newly diagnosed patients, whereas partial responders and progressors had significantly lower diversity.

This specimen's time point label, interpreted: cycle 1 day 1 (C1D1), immediately before nivolumab initiation. Relapse after autologous stem cell transplantation had occurred in all trial patients, and cohorts A, B and C were distinguished by prior brentuximab vedotin exposure. A total of under 70 patients with relapsed/refractory classical Hodgkin lymphoma made up the trial cohort, and each patient's best overall response was complete response, partial response or progressive disease. Single-agent nivolumab was administered to trial patients in the multi-cohort phase II CheckMate 205 trial. An independent review committee assessed best overall response using the 2007 International Working Group response criteria. Trial PBMCs were obtained immediately prior to nivolumab initiation (C1D1) and on therapy at cycle 2 day 1 and cycle 4 day 1. Peripheral blood was collected in 8 mL Vacutainer Cell Preparation Tubes, from which PBMCs were isolated by centrifugation and then cryopreserved.

The chain is encoded by TRBV5-1 joined to TRBJ2-1, and perhaps TRBD2 as D gene, on 5 matching bases. This specimen consisted of peripheral blood mononuclear cells (PBMCs), obtained at baseline. The receptor was isolated from a human donor with classical Hodgkin lymphoma. The CDR3 protein: CASSLALAHNEQFF. At the DNA level, the sequence is TGCGCCAGCAGCTTGGCCCTAGCACACAATGAGCAGTTCTTC.